Shown below are 32 T cell receptor beta chains from a single sample sequenced in a study of T-cell memory formation after mild COVID-19. TCRdb itself ran the 5' RACE reads through MiXCR, one entry per CDR3 protein. This sample yields about 340,000 distinct CDR3 sequences, of which approximately 14% are seen a single time; about 22% belongs to the top ten. Sequencing was performed on PBMCs or a T cell subset sorted from them (not recorded which). Receptors were obtained from a man younger than 30 who had mild COVID-19 (a few samples of this study predate the infection). Cell type and time point are not known.

A few counts support this clonotype. This sequence joins TRBV7-2 and TRBJ2-2; 10 positions match TRBD2. Germline V gene lookup returns CDR1 SGHTA and CDR2 FQGNSA. The CDR3 contains 18 residues. Trimming cost V 5 bases and J 2 bases; bases outside gene matches: 11. The CDR3 DNA reads as TGTGCCAGCAGCACCGCCTCTAGCGGGGGCCCTAACACCGGGGAGCTGTTTTTT. Translated, it gives CASSTASSGGPNTGELFF.

This clonotype was seen many times. The chain is built from TRBV3-1 and TRBJ2-5, with D maybe TRBD1 (5 bases). The germline gives CDR1 LGHDT, CDR2 YNNKEL (reference sequence). Trimming stripped 1 base from V and 2 bases from J, with 14 bases between. The CDR3 totals 16 residues. The CDR3 DNA follows: TGTGCCAGCAGCCAAGGTTTCCAGGGTGGTCAAGAGACCCAGTACTTC. Protein: CASSQGFQGGQETQYF.

This clonotype has at least ten counts. V and J are TRBV18 and TRBJ2-3; the match to TRBD1 covers 9 bases. Germline V CDR1 and CDR2: KGHSH, LQKENI. The junction had 6 bases not matched to a gene; V was cut back by 2 bases and J by 3 bases. The CDR3 totals 16 residues. CDR3 nucleotides: TGTGCCAGCTCACCATCGGGACAGGGTCTGACAGATACGCAGTATTTT. As protein: CASSPSGQGLTDTQYF.

This clonotype turned up a few times. V is TRBV6-2 or TRBV6-3 and J is TRBJ2-7; D remains ambiguous. CDR1 MNHEY and CDR2 SVGEGT come from the germline V gene. V was cut by 0 bases and J by 7 bases, with 16 bases left in between. The CDR3 is 15 amino acids. The CDR3 coding sequence is TGTGCCAGCAGTTACTCAACGGTGTGGGTGGAGGAGCAGTACTTC. Translated: CASSYSTVWVEEQYF.

The chain has TRBV7-9 and TRBJ2-3; 8 bases match TRBD2. Germline CDR1 is SEHNR and CDR2 is FQNEAQ (reference sequence). The CDR3 runs 15 residues. V lost 4 bases to trimming and J lost 2 bases; unmatched junction nucleotides: 5. The CDR3 loop reads CASSSPAGDTDTQYF. The CDR3 bases are TGTGCCAGCAGCTCACCAGCGGGGGACACAGATACGCAGTATTTT.

Many counts were recorded for this clonotype. The V gene is TRBV7-9, the J gene TRBJ1-2; weak D call: TRBD1 (6 bases). Trimming removed 0 bases from V and 3 bases from J, with 14 bases in between. Germline CDR1 SEHNR, CDR2 FQNEAQ (reference sequence). The CDR3 has 16 residues. The CDR3 loop is CASSLAGQGPDYGYTF. The CDR3 region has the DNA TGTGCCAGCAGCTTAGCGGGTCAGGGGCCGGACTATGGCTACACCTTC.

V and J are TRBV6-2 or TRBV6-3 and TRBJ1-6; 10 bases agree with TRBD1. The length of the CDR3 is 15 residues. The trim removed 5 bases at V and 11 bases at J, leaving 9 bases unmatched. The V gene's germline CDR1 is MNHEY and CDR2 SVGEGT. The CDR3 nucleotides read TGTGCCAGCAGTCACCCCAGACAGGGGGCGGCACCCCTCCACTTT. The encoded protein is CASSHPRQGAAPLHF.

There are a few counts of this clonotype. The chain combines TRBV19 with TRBJ2-1; weak D call: TRBD2 (5 bases). The germline V gene encodes CDR1 LNHDA and CDR2 SQIVND (reference sequence). The germline V and J ends were trimmed by 7 bases and 7 bases, with 17 bases remaining between them. This CDR3 has 14 residues. CDR3 amino acids: CASNRGSSTNEQFF. The CDR3 DNA follows: TGTGCCAGTAACCGGGGTTCGTCCACGAATGAGCAGTTCTTC.

This clonotype was seen more than once but under ten times. This chain uses TRBV7-6 with TRBJ2-1; D gene unclear. CDR1 is SGHVS and CDR2 is FNYEAQ in the germline V gene. V gave up 5 bases and J gave up 4 bases, with 6 bases separating them. The CDR3 extends over 12 amino acids. CDR3 residues: CASSNQYNEQFF. The CDR3 bases are TGTGCCAGCAGCAACCAGTACAATGAGCAGTTCTTC.

This clonotype appeared a few times. The chain links TRBV2 to TRBJ1-5; 7 bases match TRBD1. Germline-derived CDR1 and CDR2 are SNHLY and FYNNEI. Trimming cost V 6 bases and J 4 bases; bases outside gene matches: 6. CDR3 size: 14 residues. DNA of the CDR3: TGTGCCAGCAGCGTCGGGACAGTGAATCAGCCCCAGCATTTT. Its translation: CASSVGTVNQPQHF.

The V and J genes are TRBV4-3 and TRBJ2-7, with a possible D match to TRBD2 (6 bases). The CDR3 has 14 residues. CDR1 and CDR2 (germline): LGHNA, YSLEER. Trimming left V 1 base short and J 4 bases short, with 11 bases between. DNA of the CDR3: TGCGCCAGCAGCCAAGGGACGGGACTTTACGAGCAGTACTTC. Amino acids: CASSQGTGLYEQYF.

This rearrangement joins TRBV12-3 or TRBV12-4 to TRBJ2-5, with 10 bases fitting TRBD2. This CDR3 has 14 amino acids. With V trimmed by 3 bases and J by 5 bases, 3 bases remained unmatched. The CDR3 nucleotides read TGTGCCAGCAGTTTTGTAGCGGGGGGTGAGACCCAGTACTTC. Encoded protein: CASSFVAGGETQYF.

This clonotype was seen a few times. The chain uses TRBV5-1 and TRBJ2-6; no clear D gene. Germline CDR1 reads SGHRS; CDR2 reads YFSETQ. The CDR3 loop spans 15 amino acids. Trimming took off 4 bases at V and 0 bases at J, with 8 bases between the two ends. CDR3 amino acids: CASSLDISGANVLTF. Written as DNA, the CDR3 is TGCGCCAGCAGCCTTGACATCTCTGGGGCCAACGTCCTGACTTTC.

The chain is built from TRBV6-1 and TRBJ2-7, with D unresolved. Germline V gives CDR1 MNHNS, CDR2 SASEGT. The CDR3 has 15 residues. V gave up 0 bases and J gave up 1 base, with 10 bases separating them. In DNA form, the CDR3 reads TGTGCCAGCAGTGAAGCGGGCTGGGATTCCTACGAGCAGTACTTC. It specifies CASSEAGWDSYEQYF.

The table lists this clonotype with a few counts. The V call is TRBV6-5, the J call TRBJ1-5; perhaps TRBD1 as D (5 bases). Germline V gene sequence: CDR1 MNHEY, CDR2 SVGAGI. V was trimmed by 0 bases and J by 5 bases, leaving 11 bases between them. The length of the CDR3 is 15 residues. CDR3 in amino acids: CASSYSIWGDQPQHF. In nucleotides, the CDR3 is TGTGCCAGCAGTTACTCGATTTGGGGGGATCAGCCCCAGCATTTT.

J is TRBJ2-1 and V is TRBV5-1, with D unresolved. The CDR3 runs to 15 residues. CDR1 and CDR2 (germline): SGHRS, YFSETQ. Trimming stripped 0 bases from V and 0 bases from J, with 7 bases between. In DNA, the CDR3 is TGCGCCAGCAGCTTGGGACGAACCTCCTACAATGAGCAGTTCTTC. Translation gives CASSLGRTSYNEQFF. Drawing the rest from reference TRBV5-1 and TRBJ2-1, the complete variable domain is KAGVTQTPRYLIKTRGQQVTLSCSPISGHRSVSWYQQTPGQGLQFLFEYFSETQRNKGNFPGRFSGRQFSNSRSEMNVSTLELGDSALYLCASSLGRTSYNEQFFGPGTRLTVL.

The chain links TRBV12-3 or TRBV12-4 to TRBJ2-4, with 8 positions matching TRBD1. The CDR3 runs to 14 residues. Trimming took 4 bases from V and 6 from J; bases not matched to a gene: 5. CDR3 in amino acids: CASSSRGQGNIQYF. CDR3 DNA sequence: TGTGCCAGCAGTTCCAGGGGGCAGGGAAACATTCAGTACTTC.

This clonotype was counted at least ten times. The chain couples TRBV7-9 to TRBJ1-2; TRBD1 matches 7 bases. The J segment lost 3 bases and the V segment lost 6 bases, leaving 4 bases of the junction unmatched. The CDR3 contains 13 residues. Looked up from germline, CDR1 is SEHNR and CDR2 is FQNEAQ (reference sequence). CDR3 loop: CASRPGTDYGYTF. The DNA for the CDR3 is TGTGCCAGCAGACCCGGGACAGACTATGGCTACACCTTC.

This clonotype was seen more than once but under ten times. The chain has TRBV7-8 and TRBJ2-7; the match to TRBD1 covers 9 bases. Looked up from germline, CDR1 is SGHVS and CDR2 is FQNEAQ. J gave up 3 bases and V 5 bases, and 8 bases lay outside the gene matches. This CDR3 contains 15 residues. The CDR3 sequence: CASSPPGTGFYEQYF. The DNA of the CDR3 is TGTGCCAGCAGCCCCCCCGGGACAGGGTTCTACGAGCAGTACTTC.

The chain employs TRBV4-1 and TRBJ1-4, with 8 bases aligning to TRBD1. The CDR3 length is 15 residues. Trimming removed 1 base from V and 7 bases from J; junction bases left unmatched: 5. Germline assignment: CDR1 MGHRA and CDR2 YSYEKL. CDR3 nucleotide sequence: TGCGCCAGCAGCCAAGTATCAGGGGGCTTTGAAAAACTGTTTTTT. It codes for CASSQVSGGFEKLFF.

The chain couples TRBV16 to TRBJ1-4; D gene unclear. Germline assignment: CDR1 KGHSY and CDR2 FQNENV. V lost 4 bases and J 0 bases, leaving 9 bases between the germline ends. The CDR3 length is 15 residues. The CDR3 sequence is CASSPVTATNEKLFF. In DNA form, the CDR3 reads TGTGCCAGCAGCCCCGTTACCGCAACTAATGAAAAACTGTTTTTT.

On this clonotype: At one end the junction does not follow the germline gene, possibly because of a read error. This chain connects TRBV18 to TRBJ2-7; possibly TRBD2 for D (5 bases). Germline V CDR1 and CDR2: KGHSH, LQKENI. This CDR3 comprises 15 residues. CDR3 in amino acids: CATSPGWGQTYEQYF. CDR3 coding DNA: TGTGCCACCTCACCGGGGTGGGGTCAGACCTACGAGCAGTACTTC.

The table lists this clonotype with many counts. The CDR3 region is CASSFEGTDTQYF. As DNA, the CDR3 is TGCGCCAGCAGCTTCGAGGGCACAGATACGCAGTATTTT. J is TRBJ2-3 and V is TRBV5-1; no definite D call. The V gene lost 2 bases and the J gene lost 1 base, with 5 bases spanning the gap. The CDR3 runs to 13 residues. Germline V CDR1 and CDR2: SGHRS, YFSETQ.

This clonotype was found many times. CDR3 sequence reads: CASSRSGGTSGPNEQFF. As DNA, the CDR3 is TGCGCCAGCAGCCGAAGTGGCGGGACTAGCGGCCCCAATGAGCAGTTCTTC. J is TRBJ2-1 and V is TRBV4-3; 11 bases are shared with TRBD2. The length of the CDR3 is 17 residues. With V trimmed by 4 bases and J by 6 bases, 11 bases remained unmatched. Per the germline V gene, CDR1 is LGHNA and CDR2 is YSLEER.

This clonotype has more than one count but fewer than ten. The V call is TRBV12-3 or TRBV12-4, the J call TRBJ2-7, with 9 bases that match TRBD1. Trimming at V came to 4 bases and at J to 2 bases, leaving 3 bases not matched to a gene. This CDR3 is 14 amino acids long. CDR3 DNA sequence: TGTGCCAGCAGTTCGACAGGGGGTCCCTACGAGCAGTACGTC. It yields the protein CASSSTGGPYEQYV.

This clonotype was recorded once. The rearrangement uses TRBV5-6 and TRBJ1-2; maybe TRBD1 (5 bases). This CDR3 region has 15 residues. V was cut by 3 bases and J by 4 bases, with 16 bases left in between. CDR1 and CDR2 from the germline V gene are SGHDT and YYEEEE. The CDR3 loop reads CASSSRQGSIYGYTF. The CDR3 DNA reads TGTGCCAGCAGCTCTAGGCAGGGTTCGATCTATGGCTACACCTTC.

This clonotype was detected a few times. The chain has TRBV5-1 and TRBJ2-5; D gene unclear. This CDR3 is 16 amino acids long. Between the trimmed V and J ends, which lost 3 bases and 1 base, there was a span of 16 bases. CDR1 and CDR2 (germline): SGHRS, YFSETQ. CDR3 amino acids: CASSSSPVGSQETQYF. CDR3 nucleotides: TGCGCCAGCAGCTCATCCCCCGTAGGCAGCCAAGAGACCCAGTACTTC.

This chain links TRBV6-2 or TRBV6-3 with TRBJ2-6; D not certain. CDR3 size: 14 residues. CDR1 is MNHEY, CDR2 SVGEGT, per germline. Trimming took 5 bases from V and 4 from J, leaving 9 bases between them. The chain's CDR3 is CASSHPQGANVLTF. The CDR3 coding sequence is TGTGCCAGCAGTCATCCTCAGGGGGCCAACGTCCTGACTTTC.

The chain links TRBV6-5 to TRBJ2-7, with D possibly matching TRBD1 (7 bases). With 5 bases removed from V and 3 bases from J, the gap between germline ends came to 20 bases. The CDR3 has 16 amino acids. Germline V gives CDR1 MNHEY, CDR2 SVGAGI. The CDR3 nucleotides are TGTGCCAGCAGTACGGGTCGGGGGACAGTTTTCTACGAGCAGTACTTC. The encoded protein is CASSTGRGTVFYEQYF.

The gene calls are TRBV5-1 and TRBJ2-2, with TRBD1 identical over 9 bases. The germline V gene encodes CDR1 SGHRS and CDR2 YFSETQ. This CDR3 comprises 15 residues. The trim removed 9 bases at V and 6 bases at J, leaving 12 bases unmatched. For the CDR3, the DNA is TGCGCCACAACCCCGGGACAGGGCAGTCCCGGGGAGCTGTTTTTT. The encoded protein is CATTPGQGSPGELFF.

The chain recombines TRBV15 with TRBJ1-2; the match to TRBD1 covers 7 bases. Germline V gene lookup returns CDR1 LNHNV and CDR2 YYDKDF (reference sequence). The CDR3 is 14 residues long. Losses at the gene ends were 6 bases for V and 8 bases for J; bases not matched to a gene: 12. The CDR3 DNA reads TGTGCCACCAGGCCGGTGGGACAGTACGGGGGCTACACCTTC. Translation: CATRPVGQYGGYTF. Using reference TRBV15 and TRBJ1-2 for the parts outside the CDR3, the full variable domain is DAMVIQNPRYQVTQFGKPVTLSCSQTLNHNVMYWYQQKSSQAPKLLFHYYDKDFNNEADTPDNFQSRRPNTSFCFLDIRSPGLGDTAMYLCATRPVGQYGGYTFGSGTRLTVV.

Concerning this clonotype itself: A much larger clone differs from this one at a single base, so this may be a read error. V usage is TRBV5-5 and J usage is TRBJ2-3, with D maybe TRBD2 (6 bases). The germline V gene encodes CDR1 SGHKS and CDR2 YYEKEE (reference sequence). The CDR3 sequence is 15 residues long. CDR3 DNA sequence: TGTGGCAGCGGGCCAGGGCCCGGGTACACAGATACGCAGTATTTT. Protein sequence: CGSGPGPGYTDTQYF.